The 25 T cell receptor beta chains in this list originate from one sample, sequenced in a study of T cells in Graves' hyperthyroidism and ophthalmopathy. It was RNA transcripts that yielded the amplified TCR beta CDR3 regions. With the HTBI primer set, the TCR CDR3 went through a first round of RT-PCR. TCRdb reprocessed the multiplex PCR reads via MiXCR and lists one record per CDR3 protein. The sample gives 550,000 to 650,000 distinct CDR3 sequences, approximately 15% of which show up once; 5.5% to 7.5% is in the top ten. The material sequenced was blood. Source of these receptors: a woman aged 30 to 39 with Graves' hyperthyroidism that later progressed to Graves' ophthalmopathy.

This clonotype was recorded at least ten times. The CDR3 protein is CASSAYNTEAFF. The CDR3 DNA reads TGTGCCAGCAGCGCGTACAACACTGAAGCTTTCTTT. The chain is built from TRBV9 and TRBJ1-1; D unresolved. Germline assignment: CDR1 SGDLS and CDR2 YYNGEE. This CDR3 is built from 12 residues. Deletions cut 3 bases from V and 2 bases from J, with 5 bases between.

This clonotype occurred many times. V is TRBV28 and J is TRBJ2-1, with 13 positions matching TRBD2. With 2 bases clipped from V and 5 bases from J, the junction kept 12 bases outside the gene matches. Germline assignment: CDR1 MDHEN and CDR2 SYDVKM. This CDR3 region has 19 residues. In DNA form, the CDR3 reads TGTGCCAGCAGTTTACCGTCCGTATCCGGGACTAGCGGGGACAATGAGCAGTTCTTC. Translation gives CASSLPSVSGTSGDNEQFF. Full variable domain (rest looked up from reference TRBV28 and TRBJ2-1): DVKVTQSSRYLVKRTGEKVFLECVQDMDHENMFWYRQDPGLGLRLIYFSYDVKMKEKGDIPEGYSVSREKKERFSLILESASTNQTSMYLCASSLPSVSGTSGDNEQFFGPGTRLTVL.

This rearrangement joins TRBV7-2 to TRBJ2-4; D is uncertain. This CDR3 contains 14 residues. Germline assignment: CDR1 SGHTA and CDR2 FQGNSA. Trimming took 6 bases from V and 6 from J, leaving 15 bases between them. The CDR3: CASSHPLARNIQYF. As DNA, the CDR3 is TGTGCCAGCAGTCACCCATTAGCACGAAACATTCAGTACTTC.

This clonotype came up many times. The chain recombines TRBV6-2 or TRBV6-3 with TRBJ2-2; D possibly uses TRBD1 or TRBD2 (5 bases each). Germline V gene sequence: CDR1 MNHEY, CDR2 SVGEGT. The CDR3 consists of 16 residues. Trimming took 5 bases from V and 0 from J, leaving 13 bases between them. CDR3 sequence (DNA): TGTGCCAGCAGTCCCCCGAGGGGCGCGAACACCGGGGAGCTGTTTTTT. Translated, it gives CASSPPRGANTGELFF.

This clonotype was seen many times. The chain is built from TRBV30 and TRBJ2-2, with D maybe TRBD1 (5 bases). Germline CDR1 reads GTSNPN; CDR2 reads SVGIG (reference sequence). CDR3 size: 14 residues. V was trimmed by 0 bases and J by 6 bases, leaving 11 bases between them. Written as DNA, the CDR3 is TGTGCCTGGAGTGTAAACAGACAGTCCGGGGAGCTGTTTTTT. Its translation: CAWSVNRQSGELFF.

This clonotype was detected ten times or more. The CDR3 sequence is CASSLAHQETQYF. In nucleotides, the CDR3 is TGTGCCAGCAGCTTAGCTCACCAAGAGACCCAGTACTTC. V is TRBV7-8 and J is TRBJ2-5; D not resolved. This CDR3 region has 13 residues. Trimming cost V 0 bases and J 0 bases, with 2 bases left between them. Germline loops: CDR1 SGHVS, CDR2 FQNEAQ. Full variable domain (rest looked up from reference TRBV7-8 and TRBJ2-5): GAGVSQSPRYKVAKRGQDVALRCDPISGHVSLFWYQQALGQGPEFLTYFQNEAQLDKSGLPSDRFFAERPEGSVSTLKIQRTQQEDSAVYLCASSLAHQETQYFGPGTRLLVL.

This clonotype has more than one count but fewer than ten. V usage is TRBV6-1 and J usage is TRBJ1-5, with a tentative D call TRBD1 (6 bases). Germline V gives CDR1 MNHNS, CDR2 SASEGT. V was clipped by 6 bases and J by 0 bases, with 12 bases between them. This CDR3 spans 15 amino acids. The CDR3 region has the DNA TGTGCCAGCAGGCCCCCGGACAGTAGCAATCAGCCCCAGCATTTT. This codes for CASRPPDSSNQPQHF.

The chain recombines TRBV12-5 with TRBJ2-2, with TRBD2 matching 8 bases. V was pared by 0 bases and J by 1 base, with 4 bases of the junction left unmatched. Germline V gene data show CDR1 as LGHNT and CDR2 as FRNRAP. The CDR3 length is 17 residues. The CDR3 sequence: CASGLVLAGGNTGELFF. The CDR3 region has the DNA TGTGCTAGTGGTTTGGTACTGGCGGGAGGGAACACCGGGGAGCTGTTTTTT. Complete variable domain (other parts from reference TRBV12-5 and TRBJ2-2): DARVTQTPRHKVTEMGQEVTMRCQPILGHNTVFWYRQTMMQGLELLAYFRNRAPLDDSGMPKDRFSAEMPDATLATLKIQPSEPRDSAVYFCASGLVLAGGNTGELFFGEGSRLTVL.

Ten or more counts support this clonotype. The CDR3 DNA reads as TGTGCCATCGGTCTTAGCGGTGGGAATGAGCAGTTCTTC. It is translated as CAIGLSGGNEQFF. The chain combines TRBV10-3 with TRBJ2-1; weak D call: TRBD2 (6 bases). The V and J ends lost 8 bases and 7 bases respectively, with 15 bases between them. The CDR3 totals 13 residues. Germline-derived CDR1 and CDR2 are ENHRY and SYGVKD.

This clonotype was counted at least ten times. V is TRBV6-1 and J is TRBJ2-7, with TRBD1 matching 9 bases. The trim removed 1 base at V and 4 bases at J, leaving 5 bases unmatched. This CDR3 is 15 amino acids long. Per germline, CDR1 MNHNS and CDR2 SASEGT. For the CDR3, the DNA is TGTGCCAGCAGTGAAGGGGGGACAGGGCCGTACGAGCAGTACTTC. As protein: CASSEGGTGPYEQYF.

In its sample, this clonotype was seen many times. This rearrangement joins TRBV30 to TRBJ1-5; 10 bases map to TRBD1. Germline CDR1 is GTSNPN and CDR2 is SVGIG (reference sequence). The CDR3 totals 13 residues. V shed 5 bases, J shed 6 bases, and the junction held 4 bases outside the gene matches. Here the CDR3 reads CAWGDRGFQPQHF. Written as DNA, the CDR3 is TGTGCCTGGGGGGACAGGGGATTTCAGCCCCAGCATTTT.

This clonotype appeared a few times. CDR3 DNA sequence: TGTGCCATCTCTACTAGCGGGAGGCTGCAAGAGACCCAGTACTTC. Its protein product is CAISTSGRLQETQYF. V usage is TRBV10-3 and J usage is TRBJ2-5; TRBD2 matches at 12 bases. With 8 bases clipped from V and 2 bases from J, the junction kept 6 bases outside the gene matches. Germline loops: CDR1 ENHRY, CDR2 SYGVKD. This CDR3 contains 15 residues.

This clonotype was seen only a few times. The CDR3 sequence: CSANLAEISTDTQYF. The CDR3 DNA is TGCAGTGCTAACTTAGCGGAAATTAGCACAGATACGCAGTATTTT. The chain links TRBV20-1 to TRBJ2-3, with D possibly TRBD2 on 6 matching bases. The CDR3 is made up of 15 amino acids. Trimming took off 4 bases at V and 0 bases at J, with 14 bases between the two ends. Germline V gene lookup returns CDR1 DFQATT and CDR2 SNEGSKA (reference sequence).

The V call is TRBV18, the J call TRBJ1-1; D is unclear. The length of the CDR3 is 15 residues. The V gene's germline CDR1 is KGHSH and CDR2 LQKENI. Trimming took 0 bases from V and 1 from J, leaving 9 bases between them. The CDR3 DNA is TGTGCCAGCTCACCACCCGGGGTCCAGAACACTGAAGCTTTCTTT. Translated: CASSPPGVQNTEAFF. Full variable domain (remainder filled in from reference TRBV18 and TRBJ1-1): NAGVMQNPRHLVRRRGQEARLRCSPMKGHSHVYWYRQLPEEGLKFMVYLQKENIIDESGMPKERFSAEFPKEGPSILRIQQVVRGDSAAYFCASSPPGVQNTEAFFGQGTRLTVV.

The rearrangement joins TRBV6-5 to TRBJ1-1, with D maybe TRBD1 (6 bases). The germline gives CDR1 MNHEY, CDR2 SVGAGI. The CDR3 is 15 residues long. V lost 2 bases to trimming and J lost 0 bases, with 10 bases between them. Here the CDR3 reads CASSYLRTVNTEAFF. The CDR3 nucleotides are TGTGCCAGCAGTTACCTTAGGACAGTGAACACTGAAGCTTTCTTT.

This clonotype was observed a handful of times. The rearrangement links TRBV4-1 to TRBJ2-3; TRBD1 agrees at 8 bases. The J segment lost 6 bases and the V segment lost 0 bases, leaving 8 bases of the junction unmatched. The germline gives CDR1 MGHRA, CDR2 YSYEKL. The CDR3 has 16 amino acids. CDR3 nucleotides: TGCGCCAGCAGCCAAGATGTGGCAGGGGGCGTGGATACGCAGTATTTT. The encoded protein is CASSQDVAGGVDTQYF.

This clonotype was detected many times. This chain connects TRBV28 to TRBJ1-2, with a possible D match to TRBD1 (6 bases). V was shortened by 6 bases and J by 4 bases, with 15 bases between the two germline ends. The germline gives CDR1 MDHEN, CDR2 SYDVKM. CDR3 length: 14 amino acids. The CDR3 protein is CASSYYQGTYGYTF. CDR3 DNA sequence: TGTGCCAGCAGCTACTACCAGGGGACCTATGGCTACACCTTC.

This clonotype has a count of ten or more. This CDR3 reads CSVYRGNDETQYF. The CDR3 DNA reads TGCAGCGTGTACAGGGGGAACGATGAGACCCAGTACTTC. The V gene is TRBV29-1, the J gene TRBJ2-5; 8 nucleotides align to TRBD1. The germline gives CDR1 SQVTM, CDR2 ANQGSEA. The CDR3 spans 13 residues. With 6 bases clipped from V and 5 bases from J, the junction kept 8 bases outside the gene matches.

This clonotype was seen at least ten times. The chain recombines TRBV10-1 with TRBJ2-1; 9 positions match TRBD1. CDR1 and CDR2 (germline): WNHNN, SYGVQD (reference sequence). The ends lost 8 bases at V and 4 bases at J; junction bases unmatched: 0. The CDR3 totals 12 residues. This CDR3 is CASGTGYNEQFF. CDR3 nucleotide sequence: TGCGCCAGCGGGACAGGGTACAATGAGCAGTTCTTC.

This clonotype was counted at least ten times. The rearrangement uses TRBV6-1 and TRBJ2-2; D is ambiguous. Trimming took 6 bases from V and 6 from J, leaving 11 bases between them. Per the germline V gene, CDR1 is MNHNS and CDR2 is SASEGT. This CDR3 contains 13 residues. In DNA, the CDR3 is TGTGCCAGCAGCCTCGCCCTGGCCGGGGAGCTGTTTTTT. Translation gives CASSLALAGELFF.

This clonotype was detected a few times. The chain recombines TRBV5-4 with TRBJ2-2, with 10 bases lining up with TRBD2. Germline CDR1 is SGHNT and CDR2 is YYREEE (reference sequence). Trimming took 6 bases from V and 0 from J; bases not matched to a gene: 8. The CDR3 is made up of 17 amino acids. CDR3 region: CASTSGGLAANTGELFF. Here the CDR3 DNA reads TGTGCCAGCACCTCCGGCGGACTAGCGGCGAACACCGGGGAGCTGTTTTTT.

This clonotype was seen at least ten times. The rearrangement joins TRBV28 to TRBJ2-1; D could derive from TRBD1 or TRBD2 (6 bases each). Trimming pared 3 bases from V and 4 bases from J, leaving 31 bases between. The CDR3 totals 21 residues. The germline V gene has CDR1 MDHEN and CDR2 SYDVKM. As DNA, the CDR3 is TGTGCCAGCAGTTTTATCCTGAGAATAGGGGGGTCCGGGGAGTTTTACAATGAGCAGTTCTTC. Protein product: CASSFILRIGGSGEFYNEQFF.

This clonotype has more than one count but fewer than ten. A much bigger clone sits one base away, suggesting this may be a read error. V gene TRBV5-1 combines with J gene TRBJ2-7, with D hard to call. Germline V CDR1 and CDR2: SGHRS, YFSETQ. This CDR3 is built from 16 residues. The CDR3 DNA sequence: TGCGTCAGCAGCTTGGCTTACGTGGGTAGCCCCTACGAGCAGTACTTC. Translation gives CVSSLAYVGSPYEQYF.

The chain carries TRBV18 and TRBJ2-7; 10 nucleotides align to TRBD2. This CDR3 comprises 16 residues. Germline CDR1 and CDR2: KGHSH and LQKENI. J was trimmed by 3 bases and V by 3 bases; bases with no gene match: 8. Here the CDR3 reads CASSPESGRVRYEQYF. The CDR3 bases are TGTGCCAGCTCACCGGAAAGCGGGAGGGTACGCTACGAGCAGTACTTC.

This clonotype was recorded a few times. The rearrangement links TRBV4-2 to TRBJ2-1; no clear D. Trimming left V 3 bases short and J 8 bases short, with 14 bases between. Looked up from germline, CDR1 is LGHNA and CDR2 is YNFKEQ. The CDR3 is made up of 14 amino acids. CDR3 sequence reads: CASSQLSRHDEQFF. CDR3 DNA: TGTGCCAGCAGCCAGCTTTCACGTCACGATGAGCAGTTCTTC.